This T cell receptor beta chain emerged from a study of shared clonotypes between healthy human individuals. Study results and caveats: Incomplete sequencing of sorted subsets was indicated by rarefaction despite large depth. Some naive CD4 clonotypes, around 4.9%, turned up in common across several donors.

Here immunoSEQ multiplex PCR was the method, and the copy in TCRdb shows in-frame clones only, minus some. The profile shows 330,000 or so clones, about 70% of them singletons. This clone showed up just a few times. The antigen remains unidentified. Germline V gene lookup returns CDR1 ENHRY and CDR2 SYGVKD. Trimming cost V 0 bases and J 3 bases, with 9 bases left between them. The CDR3 covers 14 residues. Those who donated were healthy HIV-negative adults, with no recent acute infections or vaccinations reported. CD45RA-negative memory and CD45RA+ naive subsets were split from the CD4+ cells. V gene TRBV10-3 combines with J gene TRBJ2-7; D is perhaps TRBD1 (6 bases). The sequence came from a man aged 25 to 40 in good health. Sequencing was performed on memory CD4+ T cells sorted from blood. As to subset: CD45RA-negative fraction. As DNA, the CDR3 is TGTGCCATCAGTGAGTCGGGCAGGGGCTACGAGCAGTACTTC. Translated, it gives CAISESGRGYEQYF.